This paragraph reports one T cell receptor (beta chain). Its antigen remains unidentified. No base qualities exist here, and no much larger clone lies one base off it. This specimen comes from a study of blood T cell repertoires in COVID-19 (TCRdb year 2020). Some background on the complete study: Samples covering the acute and convalescent phases of COVID-19 were provided by collaborators in the United States, Italy and Spain. The prospective study material was composed of cDNA or gDNA derived from T cells, B-cell-depleted T cells, or PBMCs. Subjects who had been exposed to COVID-19, were actively infected with it, or had recovered from it provided the deeply sampled blood TCRbeta repertoires that made up the dataset. The repertoires were released in a freely available public database meant as a resource for research on the immune response to SARS-CoV-2. The samples were drawn from the first 160 participants of the ongoing ImmuneRACE study and from some 1,300 subjects provided by 6 global collaborators. The sample metadata nearly always contained a de-identified subject ID, COVID-19 status, age in years and sex. Where available, HLA class I and class II types were taken from metadata supplied by the sample provider and were not determined by assay-based typing.

Each collaborating institution followed its own protocols to collect whole blood in K2EDTA tubes. For TCRbeta analysis, collaborators shipped samples in one of three forms: frozen whole blood, isolated PBMCs, or DNA extracted from either of those sample types. TCRbeta CDR3 regions were amplified from genomic DNA using the immunoSEQ Assay, a bias-controlled multiplex PCR. Concerning the study's data processing: The number of nucleated cells in each sample was estimated from the amplification of reference gene primers within the assay. Sequence reads were collapsed and filtered to measure the absolute abundance of every unique TCRbeta CDR3 rearrangement. Productive Simpson clonality was computed per sample as the square root of Simpson's diversity index over productive rearrangements. Entries here come from immuneACCESS through TCRdb and include only in-frame sequences with V and J called. Some clones fail to appear in such tables; in the studies checked, an unresolved V gene covers under half of the shortfall, and the cause of the remainder is unknown. For V, J and clone size, that table is used; D and trimming come from the DNA. Present in this sample are fewer than 45,000 clones, over 80% of which were seen just once. The ten largest make up roughly a tenth of the sample.

Results the study describes overall, beyond this receptor: The quantity of clinical and demographic metadata differed by source and by participant and was supplied without curation.

The origin of this receptor is a man older than 75 with active COVID-19. Sequenced: peripheral blood.

The bases read TGTGCCAGCAGTCGCCGATGGGGCGTTAGCAATCAGCCCCAGCATTTT. Its protein reads: CASSRRWGVSNQPQHF. The sequence links TRBV28 to TRBJ1-5; a tentative D match to TRBD1 spans 5 bases. Between the V and J ends, shortened by 5 bases and 0 bases respectively, the junction contains 14 bases. CDR1 is given as MDHEN and CDR2 as SYDVKM, both from the germline V gene. The cysteine opens and the phenylalanine closes a CDR3 of 16 amino acids. The read is trimmed to its CDR3 DNA, 48 bases read in frame from base 1.